The source of this T cell receptor beta chain is a study of T cell responses to AZD1222 COVID-19 vaccine. Germline-derived CDR1 and CDR2 are SGHVS and FNYEAQ. The CDR3 has 14 amino acids. V was shortened by 6 bases and J by 0 bases, with 9 bases between the two germline ends. This table comes from immunoSEQ multiplex PCR, and its TCRdb copy is limited to in-frame clones, with some not included. The data show roughly 170,000 clones, about 90% seen once. The clonotype comes from an adult in good health. The chain has TRBV7-6 and TRBJ1-3; D not certain. This material consisted of peripheral blood, taken on day 0 of AZD1222 vaccination. The CDR3 DNA is TGTGCCAGCAGTCCACTGAGCTCTGGAAACACCATATATTTT. Its protein product is CASSPLSSGNTIYF.